These 20 T cell receptor beta chains share one sample of origin, sequenced in a study of blood T cell repertoires in COVID-19. TCRdb's table, derived via immunoSEQ multiplex PCR, lists solely in-frame clones and lacks some. The data contain 150,000 to 200,000 clones, under 90% of them singletons. Sequencing was carried out using PBMCs or T cells enriched from blood (not recorded which). The source is a woman aged 55-70 years who had recovered from COVID-19.

This chain links TRBV7-7 with TRBJ1-1; 7 nucleotides align to TRBD1. This CDR3 has 15 amino acids. CDR1 and CDR2 from the germline V gene are SSHAT and FNYEAQ (reference sequence). With V trimmed by 5 bases and J by 0 bases, 6 bases remained unmatched. Here the CDR3 reads CASSQTGVMNTEAFF. CDR3 bases: TGTGCCAGCAGCCAAACAGGGGTCATGAACACTGAAGCTTTCTTT.

The rearrangement joins TRBV4-2 to TRBJ2-3; D is perhaps TRBD2 (5 bases). The CDR3 contains 18 residues. The V end was cut by 0 bases, the J end by 4 bases, with 20 bases between. The germline V gene has CDR1 LGHNA and CDR2 YNFKEQ. CDR3 DNA sequence: TGTGCCAGCAGCCAAGAGGGCACTAGTTTCCTCACTCCAGATACGCAGTATTTT. Translation: CASSQEGTSFLTPDTQYF.

The chain carries TRBV15 and TRBJ2-1; 8 bases agree with TRBD2. Germline trimming cut 3 bases from V and 2 bases from J; bases unmatched to any gene: 6. Germline CDR1 LNHNV, CDR2 YYDKDF (reference sequence). CDR3 length: 16 residues. The CDR3 is CATSRDPGLAYNEQFF. CDR3 bases: TGTGCCACCAGCAGGGACCCGGGACTAGCCTACAATGAGCAGTTCTTC.

The chain has TRBV24-1 and TRBJ2-1, with 12 bases matching TRBD1. Trimming removed 6 bases from V and 7 bases from J; junction bases left unmatched: 15. Germline CDR1 and CDR2: KGHDR and SFDVKD. The CDR3 spans 18 residues. CDR3 nucleotide sequence: TGTGCCACCAGTTCCGGGACAGGGGGCGGGGGCCGGGGAAATGAGCAGTTCTTC. Protein product: CATSSGTGGGGRGNEQFF.

This rearrangement joins TRBV11-2 to TRBJ2-1; D call uncertain. Trimming removed 5 bases from V and 2 bases from J, with 10 bases in between. Germline V gives CDR1 SGHAT, CDR2 FQNNGV. The CDR3 totals 14 residues. CDR3 sequence reads: CASSTAQTYNEQFF. The CDR3 bases are TGTGCCAGCAGCACAGCACAGACCTACAATGAGCAGTTCTTC.

The chain recombines TRBV11-2 with TRBJ1-1, with D perhaps TRBD1 (6 bases). This CDR3 spans 14 amino acids. Germline lookup yields CDR1 SGHAT and CDR2 FQNNGV. Trimming took off 5 bases at V and 1 base at J, with 11 bases between the two ends. The CDR3 DNA reads TGTGCCAGCAGCCTGAACAGGGCGAACACTGAAGCTTTCTTT. This translates into CASSLNRANTEAFF.

The table lists this clone with many counts. V usage is TRBV20-1 and J usage is TRBJ1-2; D ambiguous. V lost 3 bases and J 4 bases, leaving 12 bases between the germline ends. This CDR3 region has 13 residues. The germline CDR1 and CDR2 sequences are DFQATT and SNEGSKA (reference sequence). The CDR3 coding sequence is TGCAGTGCTAGTGGGCGGGATGGCTATGGCTACACCTTC. Amino acid sequence: CSASGRDGYGYTF.

The chain combines TRBV25-1 with TRBJ2-5, with D maybe TRBD1 (6 bases). V shed 1 base and J shed 3 bases, with 9 bases lying between them. This CDR3 region has 14 residues. In germline, CDR1 is MGHDK, CDR2 SYGVNS. CDR3 in amino acids: CASSEWAGEETQYF. The DNA of the CDR3 is TGTGCCAGCAGTGAATGGGCAGGGGAAGAGACCCAGTACTTC.

This sequence joins TRBV18 and TRBJ2-5, with D possibly matching TRBD1 (5 bases). The CDR3 has 14 residues. Germline V gene sequence: CDR1 KGHSH, CDR2 LQKENI. Deletions cut 8 bases from V and 3 bases from J, with 16 bases between. CDR3 residues: CASAAASGKETQYF. CDR3 coding DNA: TGTGCCAGCGCGGCTGCATCAGGGAAAGAGACCCAGTACTTC. Looking up the rest from reference TRBV18 and TRBJ2-5 gives the full variable domain: NAGVMQNPRHLVRRRGQEARLRCSPMKGHSHVYWYRQLPEEGLKFMVYLQKENIIDESGMPKERFSAEFPKEGPSILRIQQVVRGDSAAYFCASAAASGKETQYFGPGTRLLVL.

The gene calls are TRBV29-1 and TRBJ2-2; tentative D call: TRBD2 (6 bases). From germline, CDR1 is SQVTM and CDR2 ANQGSEA. The CDR3 consists of 19 residues. V lost 4 bases and J 4 bases, leaving 28 bases between the germline ends. The CDR3, as DNA: TGCAGCGTTGGCAGGAGGGAAACCCAGGGTAAAAGAATCACCGGGGAGCTGTTTTTT. It translates to CSVGRRETQGKRITGELFF.

The chain recombines TRBV10-3 with TRBJ1-6; D unresolved. The CDR3 is made up of 13 amino acids. V lost 2 bases and J 8 bases, leaving 7 bases between the germline ends. Germline values: CDR1 ENHRY, CDR2 SYGVKD. This CDR3 reads CAISEELYSPLHF. The CDR3 region has the DNA TGTGCCATCAGTGAGGAACTATATTCACCCCTCCACTTT.

The chain links TRBV3-1 (or the pseudogene TRBV3-2) to TRBJ2-5; a weak D match, TRBD2 (5 bases). CDR3 length: 15 residues. The germline gives CDR1 LGHDT, CDR2 YNNKEL (reference sequence). Trimming pared 3 bases from V and 5 bases from J, leaving 16 bases between. The CDR3 region is CASSHLSSWVETQYF. The CDR3 coding sequence is TGTGCCAGCAGCCATCTCTCTAGCTGGGTCGAGACCCAGTACTTC.

This sequence joins TRBV2 and TRBJ1-1, with D possibly matching TRBD1 (6 bases). Germline CDR1 and CDR2: SNHLY and FYNNEI. V was clipped by 5 bases and J by 5 bases, with 12 bases between them. This CDR3 comprises 13 residues. CDR3 sequence reads: CASSTNRETEAFF. DNA for the CDR3: TGTGCCAGCAGTACTAACAGGGAGACTGAAGCTTTCTTT.

The chain joins TRBV25-1 to TRBJ1-6; D remains unclear. V gave up 2 bases and J gave up 9 bases, with 11 bases separating them. Germline V CDR1 and CDR2: MGHDK, SYGVNS. This CDR3 is built from 14 residues. CDR3 protein: CASSERGEGSPLHF. The CDR3 DNA is TGTGCCAGCAGTGAACGCGGGGAGGGTTCACCCCTCCACTTT.

This clone was seen only a few times. CDR3 residues: CASSPLEGALCFTDTQYF. The CDR3, as DNA: TGCGCCAGCTCCCCCTTGGAGGGGGCGTTATGTTTCACAGATACGCAGTATTTT. The V and J genes are TRBV23-1 and TRBJ2-3; D is possibly TRBD1 (7 bases). TRBV23-1 falls under the ORF class, with uncertain function. V gave up 8 bases and J gave up 2 bases, with 26 bases separating them. This CDR3 is 18 amino acids long.

CDR3 nucleotides: TGCGCCAGCAATGGGCCAGGGGGCTACGAGCAGTACTTC. Translating gives CASNGPGGYEQYF. This chain uses TRBV5-1 with TRBJ2-7; 7 bases align to TRBD1. V lost 6 bases and J lost 3; bases outside the gene matches: 6. This CDR3 comprises 13 residues. CDR1 SGHRS and CDR2 YFSETQ come from the germline V gene.

The V call is TRBV30, the J call TRBJ2-1; D is uncertain. The germline V gene has CDR1 GTSNPN and CDR2 SVGIG (reference sequence). The V end was cut by 5 bases, the J end by 3 bases, with 5 bases between. The CDR3 has 11 amino acids. The CDR3 region is CAWASYNEQFF. The DNA of the CDR3 is TGTGCCTGGGCTAGCTACAATGAGCAGTTCTTC.

V usage is TRBV5-4 and J usage is TRBJ2-5; TRBD2 agrees at 9 bases. The CDR3 is 16 residues long. V lost 4 bases, J lost 2 bases, and 9 bases stayed unmatched. The germline V gene has CDR1 SGHNT and CDR2 YYREEE (reference sequence). This CDR3 is CASSLGGTSRQETQYF. The CDR3 region has the DNA TGTGCCAGCAGCCTAGGTGGGACTAGCAGACAAGAGACCCAGTACTTC.

CDR3 sequence (DNA): TGTGCCAGCTCACCCGGGACAGGGGGGACCACAGGGTCACCCCTCCACTTT. The encoded protein is CASSPGTGGTTGSPLHF. The V gene is TRBV18, the J gene TRBJ1-6, with 11 bases identical to TRBD1. Trimming at V came to 3 bases and at J to 10 bases, leaving 11 bases not matched to a gene. The germline gives CDR1 KGHSH, CDR2 LQKENI. The CDR3 loop spans 17 amino acids.

This chain connects TRBV4-1 to TRBJ1-2, with D possibly TRBD1 on 5 matching bases. The germline gives CDR1 MGHRA, CDR2 YSYEKL. Trimming took off 1 base at V and 8 bases at J, with 11 bases between the two ends. This CDR3 contains 13 residues. CDR3 sequence reads: CASSQGAGVGYTF. CDR3 sequence (DNA): TGCGCCAGCAGCCAAGGCGCGGGGGTCGGCTACACCTTC.